This T cell receptor beta chain was sequenced for a study of cytomegalovirus exposure and HLA in healthy donors. General observations from the study: In an earlier analysis, in roughly 600 donors, most V segments appeared productive either ~90% or ~30% of the time. Associated with cytomegalovirus, according to the listing, were 164 TCR beta chains.

Primers: 60 Vbeta forward and 13 Jbeta reverse. Clones were read by immunoSEQ multiplex PCR, and TCRdb kept only the in-frame ones, dropping some. The data show about 110,000 clones, 73% seen once. Donors in the study were healthy people who gave bone marrow. The ends were cut back, 3 bases at V and 8 bases at J, with 10 bases in the middle. The germline CDR1 and CDR2 sequences are DFQATT and SNEGSKA (reference sequence). CDR3 length equals 11 residues. Comment on this clone: The antigen is unknown.

This receptor was taken from a man aged 40-50 years in good health and CMV-seronegative. The sequencing sample was made of PBMCs. The chain recombines TRBV20-1 with TRBJ1-2; D ambiguous. The CDR3 sequence is CSASEGLGYTF. DNA of the CDR3: TGCAGTGCTAGTGAGGGATTGGGCTACACCTTC.